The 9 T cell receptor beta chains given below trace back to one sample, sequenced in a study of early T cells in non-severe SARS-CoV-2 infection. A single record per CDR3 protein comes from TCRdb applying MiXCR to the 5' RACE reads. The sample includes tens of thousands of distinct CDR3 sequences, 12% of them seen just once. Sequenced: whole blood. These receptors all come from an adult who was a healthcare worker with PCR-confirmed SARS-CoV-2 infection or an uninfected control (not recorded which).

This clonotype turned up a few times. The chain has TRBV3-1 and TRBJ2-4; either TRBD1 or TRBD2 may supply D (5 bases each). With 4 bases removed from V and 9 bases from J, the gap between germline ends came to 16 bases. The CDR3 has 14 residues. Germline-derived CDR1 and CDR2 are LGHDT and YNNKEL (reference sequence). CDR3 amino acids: CASSLGTARTIQYF. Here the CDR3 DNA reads TGTGCCAGCAGCCTTGGGACGGCCCGGACCATTCAGTACTTC.

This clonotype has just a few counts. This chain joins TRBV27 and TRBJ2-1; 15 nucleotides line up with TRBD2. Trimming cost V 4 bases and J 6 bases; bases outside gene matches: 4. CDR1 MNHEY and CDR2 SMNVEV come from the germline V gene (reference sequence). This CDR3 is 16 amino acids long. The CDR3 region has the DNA TGTGCCAGCAGTTCCGGGACTAGCGGGAGGTTCAATGAGCAGTTCTTC. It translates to CASSSGTSGRFNEQFF.

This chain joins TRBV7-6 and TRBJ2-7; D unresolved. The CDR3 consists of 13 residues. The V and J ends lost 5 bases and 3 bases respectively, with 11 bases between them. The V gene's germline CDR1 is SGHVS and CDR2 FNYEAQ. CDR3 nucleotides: TGTGCCAGCAGCAACGCGGACGGCTACGAGCAGTACTTC. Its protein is CASSNADGYEQYF.

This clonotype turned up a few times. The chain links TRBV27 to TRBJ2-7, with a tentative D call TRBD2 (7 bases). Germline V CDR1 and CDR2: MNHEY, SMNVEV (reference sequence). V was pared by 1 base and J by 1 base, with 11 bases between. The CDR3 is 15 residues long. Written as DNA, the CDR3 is TGTGCCAGCAGTTTATGGGGGGGGGCTTCCTACGAGCAGTACTTC. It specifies CASSLWGGASYEQYF.

DNA of the CDR3: TGTGCCAGCAGGCCCAGGGGGAGGGTGAACACTGAAGCTTTCTTT. Translated, it gives CASRPRGRVNTEAFF. The V gene is TRBV12-3 or TRBV12-4, the J gene TRBJ1-1, with 7 bases lining up with TRBD1. With V trimmed by 6 bases and J by 0 bases, 7 bases remained unmatched. The CDR3 contains 15 residues.

The CDR3 loop reads CASSRSWADDSNQPQHF. The DNA of the CDR3 is TGTGCCAGCAGCCGGAGCTGGGCAGACGATAGCAATCAGCCCCAGCATTTT. The chain couples TRBV7-9 to TRBJ1-5; D is unclear. V gave up 5 bases and J gave up 0 bases, with 17 bases separating them. CDR1 is SEHNR, CDR2 FQNEAQ, per germline (reference sequence). This CDR3 spans 17 amino acids.

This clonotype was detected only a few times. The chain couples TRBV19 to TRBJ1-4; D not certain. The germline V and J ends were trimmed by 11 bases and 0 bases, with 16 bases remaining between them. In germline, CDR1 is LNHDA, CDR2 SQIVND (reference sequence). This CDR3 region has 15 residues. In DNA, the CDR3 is TGTGCCGTCGGAAATCGGGGAACAACTAATGAAAAACTGTTTTTT. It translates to CAVGNRGTTNEKLFF.

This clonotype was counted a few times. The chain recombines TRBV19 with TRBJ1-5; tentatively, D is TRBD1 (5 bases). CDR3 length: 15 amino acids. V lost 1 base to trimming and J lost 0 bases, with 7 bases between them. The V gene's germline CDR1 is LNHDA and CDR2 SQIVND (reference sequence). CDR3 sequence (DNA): TGTGCCAGTAGTATAGGGGGGTATAGCAATCAGCCCCAGCATTTT. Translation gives CASSIGGYSNQPQHF.

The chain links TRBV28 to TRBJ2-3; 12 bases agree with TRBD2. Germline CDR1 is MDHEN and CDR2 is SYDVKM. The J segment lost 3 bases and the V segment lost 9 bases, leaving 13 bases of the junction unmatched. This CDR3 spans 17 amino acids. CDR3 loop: CASLGLAGGPGTDTQYF. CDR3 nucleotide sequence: TGTGCCAGTCTAGGGCTAGCGGGAGGGCCGGGTACAGATACGCAGTATTTT.